The present T cell receptor (beta chain) was sequenced within a study of CD8 T cells in Susac syndrome. Findings and caveats of the study: By the study's own acknowledgment, its TCR sequencing and HLA analysis included relatively few individuals.

An input of about 0.45 to 1 ug of RNA was subjected to reverse transcription using random hexamers. Amplification of TCR beta CDR3 by immunoSEQ multiplex PCR spanned 54 Vbeta and 13 Jbeta. TCRdb reanalysed the immunoSEQ multiplex PCR reads using MiXCR and keeps one entry per CDR3 protein. In the table there are about 290,000 distinct CDR3 sequences, approximately 89% of which are singletons. In germline, CDR1 is SGDLS, CDR2 YYNGEE. This CDR3 spans 16 amino acids. Trimming stripped 4 bases from V and 4 bases from J, with 15 bases between. From blood CD8+ and CD4+ T cells, the TCR beta chain was sequenced. It was treatment-naive patients with stable or active relapsing-remitting disease who made up the multiple sclerosis controls. This clonotype appeared once. Its specificity is not known.

The chain uses TRBV9 and TRBJ2-6; D uncertain. Material: CD8+ T cells from PBMCs. This TCR was sampled from a human donor with multiple sclerosis. The CDR3 bases are TGTGCCAGCAGCCCTCCCGTCGGGCCCGGGGCCAACGTCCTGACTTTC. This encodes CASSPPVGPGANVLTF.